This TCR beta chain was sequenced during a study of CD8 T cells in ankylosing spondylitis. One entry per CDR3 protein results from TCRdb running MiXCR on the 5' RACE reads. The table has 250,000 or so distinct CDR3 sequences, 18% seen once. Source material: blood, either unsorted or a sorted T cell fraction (not recorded which). The TCR originated in a male donor with ankylosing spondylitis or in good health (not recorded which).

The chain's CDR3 is CASSNRGTGGFYGYTF. The CDR3 DNA follows: TGTGCCAGCAGTAACAGGGGGACAGGGGGTTTCTATGGCTACACCTTC. The rearrangement joins TRBV12-3 or TRBV12-4 to TRBJ1-2; TRBD1 aligns across 11 bases. The V and J ends lost 5 bases and 4 bases, in that order; junction bases with no gene match: 9. CDR3 length equals 16 residues.